The 3 T cell receptor beta chains given below trace back to one sample, sequenced in a study of blood T cell repertoires in COVID-19. Here immunoSEQ multiplex PCR was the method, and the copy in TCRdb shows in-frame clones only, minus some. In the table there are 180,000 or so clones, approximately 87% of which are singletons. The sequenced sample consisted of peripheral blood. The origin of the receptors is a man aged 18 to 30 with active or convalescent COVID-19.

The genes are TRBV5-6 and TRBJ1-3; 7 bases are a match to TRBD1. This CDR3 contains 15 residues. Germline V lookup: CDR1 SGHDT, CDR2 YYEEEE. V lost 4 bases to trimming and J lost 0 bases; unmatched junction nucleotides: 4. CDR3 nucleotide sequence: TGTGCCAGCAGCGGGACAGTGTACTCTGGAAACACCATATATTTT. Its protein is CASSGTVYSGNTIYF.

V and J are TRBV7-6 and TRBJ2-3; TRBD2 might be the D (5 bases). Germline V gene lookup returns CDR1 SGHVS and CDR2 FNYEAQ. Trimming removed 2 bases from V and 0 bases from J, with 9 bases in between. CDR3 length: 15 residues. The CDR3 region has the DNA TGTGCCAGCAGCTTAAACACGGGAAGCACAGATACGCAGTATTTT. Its protein product is CASSLNTGSTDTQYF.

The V and J genes are TRBV27 and TRBJ2-5; possibly TRBD1 for D (6 bases). This CDR3 contains 14 residues. V was trimmed by 10 bases and J by 5 bases, leaving 20 bases between them. In germline, CDR1 is MNHEY, CDR2 SMNVEV (reference sequence). The chain's CDR3 is CATKPGASGETQYF. The CDR3 DNA follows: TGTGCCACAAAACCAGGGGCCTCAGGGGAGACCCAGTACTTC.